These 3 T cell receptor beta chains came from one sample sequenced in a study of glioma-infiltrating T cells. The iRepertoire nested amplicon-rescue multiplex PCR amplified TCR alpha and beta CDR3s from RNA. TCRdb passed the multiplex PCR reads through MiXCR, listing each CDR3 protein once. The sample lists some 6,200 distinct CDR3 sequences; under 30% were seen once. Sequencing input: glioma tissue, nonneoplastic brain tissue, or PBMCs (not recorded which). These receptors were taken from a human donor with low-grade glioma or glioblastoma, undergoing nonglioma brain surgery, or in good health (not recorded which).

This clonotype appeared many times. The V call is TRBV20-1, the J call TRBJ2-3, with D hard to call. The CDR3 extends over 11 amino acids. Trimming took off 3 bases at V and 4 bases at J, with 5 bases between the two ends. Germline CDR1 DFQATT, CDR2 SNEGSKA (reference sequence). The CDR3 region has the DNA TGCAGTGCTAGCGGGTCAGATACGCAGTATTTT. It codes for CSASGSDTQYF.

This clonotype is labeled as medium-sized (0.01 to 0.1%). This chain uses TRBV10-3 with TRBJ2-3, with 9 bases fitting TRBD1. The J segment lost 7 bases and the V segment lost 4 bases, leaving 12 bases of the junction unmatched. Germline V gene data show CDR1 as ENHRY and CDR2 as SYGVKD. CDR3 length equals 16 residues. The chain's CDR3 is CAISGRDRASPNTQYF. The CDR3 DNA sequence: TGTGCCATCAGTGGGCGGGACAGGGCCAGCCCCAATACGCAGTATTTT.

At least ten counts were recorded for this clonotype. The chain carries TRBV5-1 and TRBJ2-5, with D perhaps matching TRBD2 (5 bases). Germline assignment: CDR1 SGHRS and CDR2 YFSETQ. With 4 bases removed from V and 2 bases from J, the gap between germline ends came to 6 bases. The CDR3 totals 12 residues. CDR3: CASSPGQETQYF. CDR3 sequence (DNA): TGCGCCAGCAGCCCGGGACAAGAGACCCAGTACTTC.